The 18 T cell receptor beta chains below were found in one sample sequenced in a study of cytomegalovirus exposure and HLA in healthy donors. The study ran its PCR with 60 Vbeta and 13 Jbeta primers. Some clones are missing from TCRdb's copy, which holds only in-frame ones; the method was immunoSEQ multiplex PCR. The table shows some 150,000 clones, with less than 85% occurring only once. Sequencing was carried out using PBMCs. These receptors originate from a man aged 45-60 years in good health and CMV-seropositive.

The sample holds a few counts of this clone. The chain employs TRBV5-1 and TRBJ1-4; D perhaps matches TRBD1 (5 bases). The V end lost 1 base, the J end lost 0 bases, and 19 bases lay between the germline ends. The CDR3 contains 19 residues. The germline V gene encodes CDR1 SGHRS and CDR2 YFSETQ. This chain's CDR3 is CASSLLGRVTGATNEKLFF. CDR3 bases: TGCGCCAGCAGCTTGTTGGGCAGGGTAACGGGAGCAACTAATGAAAAACTGTTTTTT.

This rearrangement joins TRBV18 to TRBJ1-1, with D tentatively TRBD1 (5 bases). Germline loops: CDR1 KGHSH, CDR2 LQKENI. The germline V and J ends were trimmed by 4 bases and 1 base, with 13 bases remaining between them. The CDR3 runs to 15 residues. The CDR3 loop reads CASSRSGLANTEAFF. The CDR3 DNA reads as TGTGCCAGCTCACGGTCGGGACTGGCGAACACTGAAGCTTTCTTT.

This clone occurred a few times. The chain has TRBV10-3 and TRBJ2-2; 7 bases are shared with TRBD2. The CDR3 extends over 15 amino acids. Germline CDR1 ENHRY, CDR2 SYGVKD. Trimming cost V 6 bases and J 1 base; bases outside gene matches: 5. CDR3 bases: TGTGCCATCAGACGGGGAGGGAAGAACACCGGGGAGCTGTTTTTT. This codes for CAIRRGGKNTGELFF.

This clone was seen more than once but under ten times. In nucleotides, the CDR3 is TGCGCCAGCAGCTTGGGTCAGGGGGACTCCTACGAGCAGTACTTC. Translation: CASSLGQGDSYEQYF. The chain has TRBV5-1 and TRBJ2-7; 7 positions match TRBD1. The trim removed 0 bases at V and 0 bases at J, leaving 3 bases unmatched. Germline assignment: CDR1 SGHRS and CDR2 YFSETQ. The CDR3 loop spans 15 amino acids.

This clone was recorded a few times. The rearrangement uses TRBV6-1 and TRBJ2-3; TRBD2 aligns across 9 bases. Germline CDR1 reads MNHNS; CDR2 reads SASEGT. The V and J ends lost 6 bases and 4 bases, in that order; junction bases with no gene match: 5. The CDR3 consists of 14 residues. In DNA form, the CDR3 reads TGTGCCAGCAGCTTTAGCGGGAGATCAGATACGCAGTATTTT. Its translation: CASSFSGRSDTQYF.

The chain couples TRBV7-8 to TRBJ2-2; 12 bases map to TRBD2. J gave up 4 bases and V 2 bases, and 2 bases lay outside the gene matches. The CDR3 has 16 residues. The germline V gene encodes CDR1 SGHVS and CDR2 FQNEAQ. CDR3 residues: CASSLPSGRVTGELFF. The CDR3, as DNA: TGTGCCAGCAGCTTACCTAGCGGGAGGGTCACCGGGGAGCTGTTTTTT.

To note about this clone: One end of the junction does not line up with germline, which may come from a read error. The sample has other DNA sequences that encode this CDR3 too. The genes are TRBV11-2 and TRBJ1-6; D is unresolved. The V gene's germline CDR1 is SGHAT and CDR2 FQNNGV. CDR3 length equals 15 residues. The CDR3 region is CASSFTVMNNSPLHF. The CDR3 DNA sequence: TGCGCCAGCAGCTTTACGGTCATGAATAATTCACCCCTCCACTTT.

CDR3 sequence: CASSLVRDYAEAFF. The CDR3 DNA reads TGTGCCAGCAGTTTGGTCAGGGACTATGCTGAAGCTTTCTTT. The rearrangement joins TRBV28 to TRBJ1-1, with a tentative D call TRBD1 (5 bases). Germline CDR1 and CDR2: MDHEN and SYDVKM. V gave up 3 bases and J gave up 6 bases, with 14 bases separating them. CDR3 length equals 14 residues.

V gene TRBV10-3 combines with J gene TRBJ1-5; no reliable D call. Trimming pared 10 bases from V and 5 bases from J, leaving 12 bases between. The CDR3 extends over 12 amino acids. Germline values: CDR1 ENHRY, CDR2 SYGVKD. CDR3 nucleotides: TGTGCCACTCAGAAGGCGGATCAGCCCCAGCATTTT. Its translation: CATQKADQPQHF.

The DNA for the CDR3 is TGTGCCAGCAGCTTAGACAGGACGACTTATCAGCCCCAGCATTTT. Translating gives CASSLDRTTYQPQHF. The chain recombines TRBV7-8 with TRBJ1-5; D may be TRBD1 (5 bases). This CDR3 is 15 amino acids long. Germline V gives CDR1 SGHVS, CDR2 FQNEAQ. Trimming left V 1 base short and J 5 bases short, with 12 bases between.

This clone occurred a few times. V gene TRBV29-1 combines with J gene TRBJ1-1; the match to TRBD1 covers 8 bases. J lost 4 bases, V lost 7 bases, and 14 bases had no gene match. Germline assignment: CDR1 SQVTM and CDR2 ANQGSEA. The CDR3 consists of 15 residues. The CDR3 protein is CSAGGGQGYRTEAFF. The DNA of the CDR3 is TGCAGCGCCGGGGGAGGACAGGGTTATCGCACTGAAGCTTTCTTT.

The CDR3: CATLEASGRNEQFF. The CDR3 region has the DNA TGTGCCACTTTGGAGGCTAGCGGGAGGAATGAGCAGTTCTTC. V is TRBV6-5 and J is TRBJ2-1, with 11 bases lining up with TRBD2. This CDR3 is 14 amino acids long. Losses at the gene ends were 10 bases for V and 7 bases for J; bases not matched to a gene: 9. From germline, CDR1 is MNHEY and CDR2 SVGAGI.

This clone has a handful of counts. The CDR3 loop reads CASSLQISYEQYF. CDR3 in DNA: TGTGCCAGCAGCTTACAAATCTCCTACGAGCAGTACTTC. The V and J genes are TRBV5-5 and TRBJ2-7; D gene ambiguous. Between the trimmed V and J ends, which lost 2 bases and 0 bases, there was a span of 6 bases. Germline assignment: CDR1 SGHKS and CDR2 YYEKEE (reference sequence). The CDR3 length is 13 residues.

The rearrangement links TRBV10-3 to TRBJ2-3; 9 nucleotides agree with TRBD1. This CDR3 region has 21 residues. V lost 7 bases to trimming and J lost 4 bases; unmatched junction nucleotides: 27. Germline lookup yields CDR1 ENHRY and CDR2 SYGVKD. The CDR3 spells CAIKEGLGTGTAGVGADTQYF. The DNA of the CDR3 is TGTGCCATCAAAGAGGGCTTGGGGACAGGGACAGCCGGGGTAGGCGCAGATACGCAGTATTTT.

This chain joins TRBV4-1 and TRBJ2-7; 10 bases fit TRBD2. Looked up from germline, CDR1 is MGHRA and CDR2 is YSYEKL. Trimming took 2 bases from V and 1 from J; bases not matched to a gene: 2. The CDR3 runs 15 residues. In DNA, the CDR3 is TGCGCCAGCAGCCAACTAGCGGGAGATTCCTACGAGCAGTACTTC. Translation: CASSQLAGDSYEQYF.

This clone was recorded only once. At one of its ends the junction is not consistent with the germline gene, which may arise from a read error. This chain uses TRBV7-9 with TRBJ1-6; D unresolved. The CDR3 totals 14 residues. In germline, CDR1 is SEHNR, CDR2 FQNEAQ (reference sequence). This CDR3 is CSSSFGQDNSPLHF. DNA for the CDR3: TGTTCCAGCAGCTTTGGGCAGGATAATTCACCCCTCCACTTT.

The rearrangement joins TRBV5-6 to TRBJ1-2; 7 bases are a match to TRBD1. Trimming cost V 3 bases and J 6 bases; bases outside gene matches: 8. This CDR3 contains 14 residues. Germline V gives CDR1 SGHDT, CDR2 YYEEEE. The CDR3 sequence: CASSWKDRSNGYTF. DNA for the CDR3: TGTGCCAGCAGCTGGAAGGACAGGAGTAATGGCTACACCTTC.

V gene TRBV5-5 combines with J gene TRBJ1-2; D might be TRBD1 (5 bases). V lost 1 base and J lost 2, with 18 bases in between. This CDR3 has 17 residues. CDR1 is SGHKS, CDR2 YYEKEE, per germline (reference sequence). Here the CDR3 reads CASSLNPQGRGNYGYTF. The DNA of the CDR3 is TGTGCCAGCAGCTTGAACCCGCAGGGTAGGGGAAACTATGGCTACACCTTC. The full variable domain, with the rest looked up from reference TRBV5-5 and TRBJ1-2, is DAGVTQSPTHLIKTRGQQVTLRCSPISGHKSVSWYQQVLGQGPQFIFQYYEKEERGRGNFPDRFSARQFPNYSSELNVNALLLGDSALYLCASSLNPQGRGNYGYTFGSGTRLTVV.